This T cell receptor beta chain was sequenced in a study of T cell repertoires in cytomegalovirus infection. For the study at large: Public signatures in TCR beta pointed to CMV infection and matching HLA type.

The V gene end was trimmed by 1 base and the J gene end by 5 bases; junction bases not matched to a gene: 4. The CDR3 spans 15 residues. In germline, CDR1 is SGHDT, CDR2 YYEEEE. Whole-study findings and limits: The ex vivo response was dominated by HLA-C-restricted CMV-specific TCR beta clonotypes.

One entry per CDR3 protein results from TCRdb running MiXCR on the reads. The sample holds some 800,000 distinct CDR3 sequences, 32% seen once. Notes on this clonotype: Antigen specificity is unknown.

The V gene is TRBV5-6, the J gene TRBJ2-1; 9 bases align to TRBD1. The source of this sequence is a human donor in good health (CMV status not recorded). Some clones in this sample may be carry-over from other donors' samples. The material sequenced was cultured CD8+ T cells from PBMCs, taken from culture after CMV antigen stimulation. CDR3 residues: CASSLLQGAHNEQFF. CDR3 bases: TGTGCCAGCAGCTTGTTACAGGGGGCCCACAATGAGCAGTTCTTC.